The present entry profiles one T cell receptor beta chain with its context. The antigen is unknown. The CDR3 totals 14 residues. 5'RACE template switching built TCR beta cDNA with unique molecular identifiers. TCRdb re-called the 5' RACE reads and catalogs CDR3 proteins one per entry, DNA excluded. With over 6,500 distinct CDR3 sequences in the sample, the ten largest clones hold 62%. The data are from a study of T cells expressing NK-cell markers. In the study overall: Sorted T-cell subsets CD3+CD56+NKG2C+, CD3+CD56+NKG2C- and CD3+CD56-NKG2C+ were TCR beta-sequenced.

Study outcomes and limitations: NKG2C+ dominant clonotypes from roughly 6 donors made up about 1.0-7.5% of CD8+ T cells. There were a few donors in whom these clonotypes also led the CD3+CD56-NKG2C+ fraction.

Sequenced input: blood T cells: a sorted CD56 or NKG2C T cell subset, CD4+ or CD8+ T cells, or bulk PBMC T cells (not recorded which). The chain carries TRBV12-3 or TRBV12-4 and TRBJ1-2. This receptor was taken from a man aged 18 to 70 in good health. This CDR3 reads CASSESGAVNRYTF.